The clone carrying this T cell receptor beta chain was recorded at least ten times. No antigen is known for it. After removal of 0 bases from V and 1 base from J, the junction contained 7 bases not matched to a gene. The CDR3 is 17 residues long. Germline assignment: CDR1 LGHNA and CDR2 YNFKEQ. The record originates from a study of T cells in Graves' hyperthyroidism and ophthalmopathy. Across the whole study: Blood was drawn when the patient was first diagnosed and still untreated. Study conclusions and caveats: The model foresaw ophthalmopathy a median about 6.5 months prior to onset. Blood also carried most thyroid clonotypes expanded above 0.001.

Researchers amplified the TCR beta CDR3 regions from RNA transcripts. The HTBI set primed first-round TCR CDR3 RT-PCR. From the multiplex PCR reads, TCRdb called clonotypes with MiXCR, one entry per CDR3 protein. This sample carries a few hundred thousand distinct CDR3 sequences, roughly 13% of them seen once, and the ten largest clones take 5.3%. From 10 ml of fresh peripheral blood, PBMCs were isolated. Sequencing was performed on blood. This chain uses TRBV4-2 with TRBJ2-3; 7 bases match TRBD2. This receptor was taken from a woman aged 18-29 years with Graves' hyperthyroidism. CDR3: CASSQEGGVGGTDTQYF. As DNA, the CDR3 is TGTGCCAGCAGCCAAGAGGGAGGGGTAGGTGGCACAGATACGCAGTATTTT.